The 8 T cell receptor beta chains below were found in one sample sequenced in a study of T cell responses to AZD1222 COVID-19 vaccine. Produced via immunoSEQ multiplex PCR; TCRdb's table is partial and in-frame only. The profile shows under 200,000 clones, more than 70% of them singletons. The sequenced sample was peripheral blood, obtained 28 days after the second AZD1222 dose. The receptors were gathered from an adult who received the AZD1222 COVID-19 vaccine.

A single count supports this clone. V gene TRBV29-1 combines with J gene TRBJ2-2; D possibly corresponds to TRBD2 (6 bases). Trimming stripped 4 bases from V and 1 base from J, with 7 bases between. Germline CDR1 is SQVTM and CDR2 is ANQGSEA. CDR3 length: 13 residues. The CDR3 protein is CSVGGGNTGELFF. CDR3 coding DNA: TGCAGCGTTGGGGGAGGGAACACCGGGGAGCTGTTTTTT.

V is TRBV27 and J is TRBJ2-3; D is unclear. CDR3 length: 15 residues. The V end was cut by 7 bases, the J end by 0 bases, with 14 bases between. Germline V gene lookup returns CDR1 MNHEY and CDR2 SMNVEV (reference sequence). The CDR3 protein is CASTPFWLSTDTQYF. The CDR3 DNA sequence: TGTGCCAGCACCCCTTTTTGGCTTAGCACAGATACGCAGTATTTT.

V gene TRBV6-2 or TRBV6-3 combines with J gene TRBJ2-3; TRBD1 matches at 10 bases. CDR1 and CDR2 from the germline V gene are MNHEY and SVGEGT. CDR3 length: 17 residues. Trimming took 0 bases from V and 3 from J; bases not matched to a gene: 6. CDR3 protein: CASSYSILGQGTDTQYF. CDR3 DNA sequence: TGTGCCAGCAGTTACTCGATTCTGGGACAGGGGACAGATACGCAGTATTTT.

The chain couples TRBV6-1 to TRBJ2-1, with 8 positions matching TRBD1. V trimming: 2 bases; J trimming: 0 bases; junction bases outside the gene matches: 3. The CDR3 spans 16 residues. The V gene's germline CDR1 is MNHNS and CDR2 SASEGT. CDR3 loop: CASSEYRGSSYNEQFF. In DNA, the CDR3 is TGTGCCAGCAGTGAATACAGGGGGAGCTCCTACAATGAGCAGTTCTTC.

The rearrangement joins TRBV29-1 to TRBJ2-1, with D maybe TRBD1 (6 bases). This CDR3 is built from 13 residues. V was cut by 8 bases and J by 4 bases, with 15 bases left in between. Germline CDR1 and CDR2: SQVTM and ANQGSEA. CDR3 in amino acids: CSQARGQYNEQFF. CDR3 sequence (DNA): TGCAGCCAAGCCAGGGGCCAATACAATGAGCAGTTCTTC.

There are a few counts of this clone. This sequence joins TRBV10-3 and TRBJ2-1; TRBD1 agrees at 7 bases. The CDR3 contains 13 residues. Trimming cost V 9 bases and J 5 bases; bases outside gene matches: 7. Per the germline V gene, CDR1 is ENHRY and CDR2 is SYGVKD. CDR3 DNA: TGTGCCATAACTACCGACAGGGACAATGAGCAGTTCTTC. Its protein product is CAITTDRDNEQFF.

The chain is built from TRBV11-2 and TRBJ2-1; D ambiguous. The ends were cut back, 1 base at V and 7 bases at J, with 14 bases in the middle. The germline V gene encodes CDR1 SGHAT and CDR2 FQNNGV. CDR3 length: 15 amino acids. CDR3 amino acids: CASSLVQYVGNEQFF. The CDR3 bases are TGTGCCAGCAGCTTAGTACAGTACGTGGGAAATGAGCAGTTCTTC.

This clone has a single count. The chain uses TRBV6-5 and TRBJ2-3; maybe TRBD2 (5 bases). Germline V gives CDR1 MNHEY, CDR2 SVGAGI. V lost 4 bases and J lost 4, with 18 bases in between. This CDR3 has 16 residues. In DNA form, the CDR3 reads TGTGCCAGCAGTTCATTTAGCGACTGGGTACCAGATACGCAGTATTTT. This translates into CASSSFSDWVPDTQYF.